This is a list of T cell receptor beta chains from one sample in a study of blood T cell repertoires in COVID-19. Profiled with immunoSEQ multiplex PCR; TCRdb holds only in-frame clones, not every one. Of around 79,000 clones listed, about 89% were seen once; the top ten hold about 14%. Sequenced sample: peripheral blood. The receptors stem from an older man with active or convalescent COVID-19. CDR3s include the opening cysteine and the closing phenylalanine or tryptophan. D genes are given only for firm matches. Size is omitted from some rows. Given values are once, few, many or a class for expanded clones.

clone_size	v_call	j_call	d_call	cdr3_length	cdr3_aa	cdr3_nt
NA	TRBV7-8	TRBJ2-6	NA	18	CASSIISAGLGGANVLTF	TGTGCCAGCAGCATCATTAGCGCTGGGTTAGGGGGGGCCAACGTCCTGACTTTC
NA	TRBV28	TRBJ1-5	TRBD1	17	CASSPHGAGGRNQPQHF	TGTGCCAGCAGCCCCCACGGGGCAGGGGGCCGCAATCAGCCCCAGCATTTT
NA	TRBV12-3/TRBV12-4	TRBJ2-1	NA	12	CASSSTYNEQFF	TGTGCCAGCAGTTCAACTTACAATGAGCAGTTCTTC
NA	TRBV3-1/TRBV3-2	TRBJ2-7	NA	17	CASSLSPRAEGGFEQYF	TGTGCCAGCAGCCTCAGCCCCCGGGCGGAAGGGGGTTTCGAGCAGTACTTC
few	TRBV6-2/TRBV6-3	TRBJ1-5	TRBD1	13	CASSRQGDQPQHF	TGTGCCAGCAGTAGACAGGGGGACCAGCCCCAGCATTTT
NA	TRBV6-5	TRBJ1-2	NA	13	CASSPWRGYGYTF	TGTGCCAGCAGTCCCTGGAGGGGCTATGGCTACACCTTC
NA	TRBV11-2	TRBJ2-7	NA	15	CASSLRTAVLGEQYF	TGTGCCAGCAGCCTTAGGACTGCCGTCTTAGGCGAGCAGTACTTC
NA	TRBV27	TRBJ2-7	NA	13	CASSLMAGYEQYF	TGTGCCAGCAGTCTAATGGCAGGCTACGAGCAGTACTTC
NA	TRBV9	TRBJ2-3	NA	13	CASSLDGADTQYF	TGTGCCAGCAGCTTAGACGGAGCAGATACGCAGTATTTT
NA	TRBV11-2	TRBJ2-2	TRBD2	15	CASRSSGRAGGELFF	TGTGCCAGCAGGTCTAGCGGGAGGGCTGGCGGGGAGCTGTTTTTT
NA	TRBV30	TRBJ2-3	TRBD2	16	CAWSAPGLARTDTQYF	TGTGCCTGGAGTGCCCCGGGACTAGCGCGCACAGATACGCAGTATTTT
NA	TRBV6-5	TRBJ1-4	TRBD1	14	CASSMTGPDEKLFF	TGTGCCAGCAGTATGACAGGGCCTGATGAAAAACTGTTTTTT
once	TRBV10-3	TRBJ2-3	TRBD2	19	CAISEAPGLAEKSTDTQYF	TGTGCCATCAGTGAGGCACCGGGACTAGCGGAAAAAAGCACAGATACGCAGTATTTT
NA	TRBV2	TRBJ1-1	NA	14	CASYWIDTNTEAFF	TGTGCCAGCTACTGGATCGACACGAACACTGAAGCTTTCTTT
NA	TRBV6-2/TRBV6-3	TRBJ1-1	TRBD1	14	CASSSTGVRGEAFF	TGTGCCAGCAGTTCGACAGGGGTGAGGGGAGAAGCTTTCTTT
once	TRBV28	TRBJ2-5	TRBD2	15	CASSIHQAGQETQYF	TGTGCCAGCAGTATCCACCAAGCGGGACAAGAGACCCAGTACTTC
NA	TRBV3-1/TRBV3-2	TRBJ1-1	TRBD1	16	CASSHGFSGGRTEAFF	TGTGCCAGCAGCCATGGGTTCTCAGGGGGACGGACTGAAGCTTTCTTT
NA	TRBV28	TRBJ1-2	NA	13	CASSLGPIYGYTF	TGTGCCAGCAGTTTAGGGCCGATCTATGGCTACACCTTC
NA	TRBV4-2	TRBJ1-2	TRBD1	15	CASSQDGTGSYGYTF	TGTGCCAGCAGCCAAGACGGGACAGGGTCGTATGGCTACACCTTC
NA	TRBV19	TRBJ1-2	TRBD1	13	CASRMGTDYGYTF	TGTGCCAGTAGAATGGGGACAGACTATGGCTACACCTTC
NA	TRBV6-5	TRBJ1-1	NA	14	CASSSGLVVTEAFF	TGTGCCAGCAGTTCAGGGCTAGTTGTTACTGAAGCTTTCTTT
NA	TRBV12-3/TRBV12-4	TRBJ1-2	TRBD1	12	CASTLHRGGYTF	TGTGCCAGCACCCTGCACAGGGGTGGCTACACCTTC
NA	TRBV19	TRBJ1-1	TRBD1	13	CASSIATDRGAFF	TGTGCCAGTAGTATAGCCACCGACAGGGGTGCTTTCTTT
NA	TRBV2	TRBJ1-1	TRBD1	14	CASRPGQGYPEAFF	TGTGCCAGCAGGCCGGGACAGGGCTACCCTGAAGCTTTCTTT
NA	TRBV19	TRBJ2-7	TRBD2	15	CASSELAGEPYEQYF	TGTGCCAGTAGTGAACTAGCGGGAGAGCCCTACGAGCAGTACTTC
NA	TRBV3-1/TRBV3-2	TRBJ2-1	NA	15	CASSQGQRSYNEQFF	TGTGCCAGCAGCCAAGGGCAGCGTTCCTACAATGAGCAGTTCTTC
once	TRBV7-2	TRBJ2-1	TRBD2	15	CASSHRLAGGDEQFF	TGTGCCAGCAGCCACCGGCTAGCGGGAGGGGATGAGCAGTTCTTC
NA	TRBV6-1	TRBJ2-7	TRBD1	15	CASSESGQGMGEQYF	TGTGCCAGCAGTGAATCCGGACAGGGTATGGGCGAGCAGTACTTC
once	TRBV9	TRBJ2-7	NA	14	CASSSKGTPYEQYF	TGTGCCAGCAGCTCAAAGGGGACTCCCTACGAGCAGTACTTC
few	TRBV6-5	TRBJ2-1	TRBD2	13	CASTNSGLGEQFF	TGTGCCAGCACCAACTCGGGACTAGGCGAGCAGTTCTTC
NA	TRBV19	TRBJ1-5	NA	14	CASRASYSNQPQHF	TGTGCCAGTAGGGCCTCATATAGCAATCAGCCCCAGCATTTT
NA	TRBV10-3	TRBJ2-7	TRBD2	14	CAISDGTSGVEQYF	TGTGCCATCAGTGATGGGACTAGCGGGGTCGAGCAGTACTTC
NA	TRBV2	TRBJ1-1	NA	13	CAGLGFGSAEAFF	TGTGCCGGGCTGGGTTTTGGATCGGCTGAAGCTTTCTTT
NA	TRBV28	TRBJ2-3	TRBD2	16	CASSLILAGVGDTQYF	TGTGCCAGCAGTTTAATTCTAGCGGGAGTAGGGGATACGCAGTATTTT
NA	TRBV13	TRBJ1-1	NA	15	CASSQQGYPNTEAFF	TGTGCCAGCAGCCAACAGGGTTATCCGAACACTGAAGCTTTCTTT
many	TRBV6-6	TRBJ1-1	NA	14	CASRTGTRSPEAFF	TGTGCCAGCAGAACCGGGACACGCAGCCCTGAAGCTTTCTTT
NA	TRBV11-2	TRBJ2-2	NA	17	CASTFRGASVSTGELFF	TGTGCCAGCACCTTCAGGGGGGCTAGCGTTTCCACCGGGGAGCTGTTTTTT
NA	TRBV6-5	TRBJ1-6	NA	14	CATLYGTRGSPLHF	TGTGCCACCCTTTACGGGACAAGGGGTTCACCCCTCCACTTT
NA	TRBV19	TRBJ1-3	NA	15	CASHDSRVSGNTIYF	TGTGCCAGTCACGACAGCCGCGTCTCTGGAAACACCATATATTTT
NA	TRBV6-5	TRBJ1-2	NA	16	CASSYSAARHGYGYTF	TGTGCCAGCAGTTACTCGGCCGCCAGGCATGGCTATGGCTACACCTTC
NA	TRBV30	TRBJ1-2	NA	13	CAWSPGGNYGYTF	TGTGCCTGGAGTCCCGGGGGGAACTATGGCTACACCTTC
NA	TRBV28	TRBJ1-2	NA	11	CASSGSWGYTF	TGTGCCAGCAGTGGCTCTTGGGGCTACACCTTC
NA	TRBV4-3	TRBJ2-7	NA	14	CASSQEQGTYEQYF	TGCGCCAGCAGCCAAGAGCAGGGAACCTACGAGCAGTACTTC
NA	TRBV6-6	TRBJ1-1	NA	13	CASSYTFGGWAFF	TGTGCCAGCAGTTACACGTTTGGGGGGTGGGCTTTCTTT
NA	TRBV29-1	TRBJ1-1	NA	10	CSASTREAFF	TGCAGCGCCTCAACGCGGGAAGCTTTCTTT
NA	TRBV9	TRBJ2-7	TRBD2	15	CASSVEGTSGYEQYF	TGTGCCAGCAGCGTAGAAGGGACTAGCGGATACGAGCAGTACTTC
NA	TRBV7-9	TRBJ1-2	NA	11	CASTMDNLETF	TGTGCCAGCACCATGGACAACCTAGAGACCTTC
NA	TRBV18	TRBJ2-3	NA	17	CASSPPKAGLSTDTQYF	TGTGCCAGCTCACCTCCGAAGGCGGGTCTTTCCACAGATACGCAGTATTTT
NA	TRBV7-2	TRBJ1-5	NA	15	CASSPLPQGDQPQHF	TGTGCCAGCAGTCCTCTCCCCCAAGGGGATCAGCCCCAGCATTTT
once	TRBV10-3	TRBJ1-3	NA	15	CAISLQGLSGNTIYF	TGTGCCATCAGTTTACAGGGTCTCTCTGGAAACACCATATATTTT
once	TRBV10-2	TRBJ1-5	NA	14	CASRPDSFQTPQHF	TGCGCCAGCAGACCCGACAGTTTCCAAACGCCCCAGCATTTT